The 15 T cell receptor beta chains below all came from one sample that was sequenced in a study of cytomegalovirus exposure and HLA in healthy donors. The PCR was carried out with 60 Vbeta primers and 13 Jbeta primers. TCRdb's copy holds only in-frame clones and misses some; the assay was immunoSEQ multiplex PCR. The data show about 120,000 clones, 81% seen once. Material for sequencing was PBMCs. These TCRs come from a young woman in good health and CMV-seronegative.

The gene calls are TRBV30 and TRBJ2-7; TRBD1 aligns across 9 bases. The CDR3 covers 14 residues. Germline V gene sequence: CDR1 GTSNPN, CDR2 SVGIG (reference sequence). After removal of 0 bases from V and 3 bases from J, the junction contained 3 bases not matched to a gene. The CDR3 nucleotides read TGTGCCTGGAGTGTGACAGGGGGTCTCTACGAGCAGTACTTC. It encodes CAWSVTGGLYEQYF.

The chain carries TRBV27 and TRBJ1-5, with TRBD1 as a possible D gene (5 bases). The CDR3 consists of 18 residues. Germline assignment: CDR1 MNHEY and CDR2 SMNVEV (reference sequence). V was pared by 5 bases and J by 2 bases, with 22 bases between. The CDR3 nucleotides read TGTGCCAGCAGTATAGGAGGCGCAAAGGGACTCGGCAATCAGCCCCAGCATTTT. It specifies CASSIGGAKGLGNQPQHF.

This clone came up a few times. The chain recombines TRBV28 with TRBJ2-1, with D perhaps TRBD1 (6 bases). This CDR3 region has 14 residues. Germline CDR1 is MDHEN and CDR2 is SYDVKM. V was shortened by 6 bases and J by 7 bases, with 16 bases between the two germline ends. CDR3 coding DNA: TGTGCCAGCAGACCTCCGGGACAAAGGAATGAGCAGTTCTTC. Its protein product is CASRPPGQRNEQFF.

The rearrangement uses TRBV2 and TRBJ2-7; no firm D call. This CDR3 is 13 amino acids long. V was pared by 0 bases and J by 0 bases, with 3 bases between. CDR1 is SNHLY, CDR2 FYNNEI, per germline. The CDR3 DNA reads TGTGCCAGCAGTGAAGCCAACTCCTACGAGCAGTACTTC. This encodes CASSEANSYEQYF.

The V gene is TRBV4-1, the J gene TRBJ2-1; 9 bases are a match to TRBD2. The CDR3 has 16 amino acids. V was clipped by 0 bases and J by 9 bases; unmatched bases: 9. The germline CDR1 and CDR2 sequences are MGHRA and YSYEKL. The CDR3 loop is CASSQEPAGGIVEQFF. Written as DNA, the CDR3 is TGCGCCAGCAGCCAAGAGCCAGCGGGAGGAATAGTTGAGCAGTTCTTC.

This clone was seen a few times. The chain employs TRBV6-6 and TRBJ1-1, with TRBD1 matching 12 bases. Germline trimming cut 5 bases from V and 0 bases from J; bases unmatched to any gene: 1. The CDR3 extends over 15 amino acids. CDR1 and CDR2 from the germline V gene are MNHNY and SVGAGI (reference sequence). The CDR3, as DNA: TGTGCCAGCAGTCGGGACAGGGGGCTGAACACTGAAGCTTTCTTT. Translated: CASSRDRGLNTEAFF.

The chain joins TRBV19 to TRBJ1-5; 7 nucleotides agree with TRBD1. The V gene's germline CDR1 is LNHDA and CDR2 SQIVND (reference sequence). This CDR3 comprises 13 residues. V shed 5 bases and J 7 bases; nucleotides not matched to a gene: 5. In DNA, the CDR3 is TGTGCCAGTAGTCAGGGGGGTTGGCAGCCCCAGCATTTT. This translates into CASSQGGWQPQHF.

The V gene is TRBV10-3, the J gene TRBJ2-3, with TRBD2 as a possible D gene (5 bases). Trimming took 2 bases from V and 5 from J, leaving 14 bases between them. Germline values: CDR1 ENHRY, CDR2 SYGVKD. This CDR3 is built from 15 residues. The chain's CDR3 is CAISEKGSQGDTQYF. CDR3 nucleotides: TGTGCCATCAGTGAGAAAGGGAGCCAAGGAGATACGCAGTATTTT.

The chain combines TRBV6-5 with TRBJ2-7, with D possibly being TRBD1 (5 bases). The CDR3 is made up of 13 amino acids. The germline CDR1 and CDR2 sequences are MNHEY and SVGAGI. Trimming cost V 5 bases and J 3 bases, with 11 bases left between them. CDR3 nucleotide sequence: TGTGCCAGCAGTCCAGGGTTTGGCTACGAGCAGTACTTC. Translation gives CASSPGFGYEQYF.

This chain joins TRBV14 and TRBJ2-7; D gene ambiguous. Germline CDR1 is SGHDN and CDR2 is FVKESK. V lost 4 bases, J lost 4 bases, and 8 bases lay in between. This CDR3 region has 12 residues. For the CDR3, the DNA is TGTGCCAGCAGCCCTTCGTATTACGAGCAGTACTTC. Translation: CASSPSYYEQYF.

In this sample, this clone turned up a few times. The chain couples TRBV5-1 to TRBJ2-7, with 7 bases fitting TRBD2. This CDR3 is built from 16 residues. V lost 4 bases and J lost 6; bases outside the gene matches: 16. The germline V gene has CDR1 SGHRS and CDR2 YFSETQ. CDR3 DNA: TGCGCCAGCAGCCTAGAATCCGGGGGGTACTGGAGCGAGCAGTACTTC. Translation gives CASSLESGGYWSEQYF.

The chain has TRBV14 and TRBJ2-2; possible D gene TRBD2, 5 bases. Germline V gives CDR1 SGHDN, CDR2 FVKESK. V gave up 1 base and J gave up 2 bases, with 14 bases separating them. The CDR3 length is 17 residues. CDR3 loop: CASSQAEAEINTGELFF. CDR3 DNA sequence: TGTGCCAGCAGCCAAGCGGAAGCGGAGATAAACACCGGGGAGCTGTTTTTT.

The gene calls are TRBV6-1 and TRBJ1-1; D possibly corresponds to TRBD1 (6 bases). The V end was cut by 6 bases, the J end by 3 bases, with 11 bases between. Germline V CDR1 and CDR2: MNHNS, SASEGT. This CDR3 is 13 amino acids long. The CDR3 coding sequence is TGTGCCAGCAGGGGAACAGGGTACACTGAAGCTTTCTTT. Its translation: CASRGTGYTEAFF.

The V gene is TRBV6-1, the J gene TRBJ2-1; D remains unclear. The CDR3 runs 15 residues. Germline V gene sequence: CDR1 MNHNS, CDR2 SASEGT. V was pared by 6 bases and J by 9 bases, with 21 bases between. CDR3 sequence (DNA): TGTGCCAGCAGGAAGGATCTAGTTTACGACGGTGAGCAGTTCTTC. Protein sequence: CASRKDLVYDGEQFF.

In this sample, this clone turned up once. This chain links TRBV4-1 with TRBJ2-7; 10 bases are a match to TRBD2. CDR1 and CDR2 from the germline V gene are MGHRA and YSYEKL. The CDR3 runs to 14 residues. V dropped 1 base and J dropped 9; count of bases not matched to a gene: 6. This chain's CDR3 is CASSQVGLAGVQYF. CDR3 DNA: TGCGCCAGCAGCCAAGTTGGCCTAGCGGGAGTGCAGTACTTC.